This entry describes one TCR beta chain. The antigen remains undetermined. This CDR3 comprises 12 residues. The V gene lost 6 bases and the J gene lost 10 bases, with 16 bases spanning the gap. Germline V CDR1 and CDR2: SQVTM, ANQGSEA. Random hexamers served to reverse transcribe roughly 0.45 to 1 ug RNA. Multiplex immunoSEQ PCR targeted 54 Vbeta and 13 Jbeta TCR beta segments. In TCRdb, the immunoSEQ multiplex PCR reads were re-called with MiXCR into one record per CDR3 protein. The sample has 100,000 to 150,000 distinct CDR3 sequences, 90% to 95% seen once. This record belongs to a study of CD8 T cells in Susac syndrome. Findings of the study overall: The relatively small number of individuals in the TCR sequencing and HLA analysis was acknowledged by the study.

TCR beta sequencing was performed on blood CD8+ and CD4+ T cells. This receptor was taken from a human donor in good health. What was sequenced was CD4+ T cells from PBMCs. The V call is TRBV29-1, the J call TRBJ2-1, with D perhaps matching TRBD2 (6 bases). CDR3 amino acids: CSVERAKWEQFF. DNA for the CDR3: TGCAGCGTGGAGCGGGCCAAGTGGGAGCAGTTCTTC.